A selection of T cell receptor beta chains follows, all from one sample in a study of graft-versus-host responses after intestinal transplantation. Repertoires were generated with immunoSEQ multiplex PCR, while TCRdb's copy carries only in-frame clones and drops some. Of about 38,000 clones listed, 75% to 90% were seen once; the top ten hold 3% to 4%. Sequences were derived from PBMCs, sampled more than 950 days after transplant. These receptors originate from a human patient who received an intestinal transplant, so some T cells may come from the graft donor. Both conserved end residues are trimmed from each CDR3.

v_call cdr3_aa
TRBV18 ASSPTDRRAGANVLT
TRBV4-1 ASSPPRGGTGGTDTQY
TRBV30 AWSTGLGGLTDTQY
TRBV4-1 ASSQASGKTAWASGNTIY
TRBV5-4 ASSLQGGSYNSPLH
TRBV28 ASSPLRMGGSGANVLT
TRBV28 ASSLFQGDNSPLH
TRBV19 ASRRAGPNTEAF
TRBV6-1 ASMLGVYNSPLH
TRBV2 ASSDPGGLEQF
TRBV6-5 ASTTAGFNSPLH
TRBV10-3 ATWTGGPNQPQH
TRBV6-1 ASSEAAGDQETQY
TRBV9 ASSGAVSSTDTQY
TRBV4-1 ASSQDVAGFDEQY
TRBV28 ASSTQGYGYT
TRBV5-1 ASSLGRGHTEAF
TRBV21-1 ASSNGEGNSPLH